These 14 T cell receptor beta chains were sequenced from one sample in a study of cytomegalovirus exposure and HLA in healthy donors (dated by TCRdb to about 2017). Library preparation used the immunoSEQ multiplex PCR assay. For the multiplex PCR, a mixture combining 60 forward primers for TCR Vbeta segments and 13 reverse primers for TCR Jbeta segments was used. Sourced from immuneACCESS, this table was stored by TCRdb with only in-frame sequences that have V and J called. A share of the clones is absent; for the studies checked, an unresolved V gene accounts for under half, and the remainder has no known explanation. The sample table lists approximately 140,000 clones, 73% of them with a count of one. The ten largest make up 14% of the sample. Sequenced input: PBMCs. The receptors stem from a human donor in good health.

As to this clone: One end of the junction is discordant with germline, which a read error may explain. The rearrangement joins TRBV7-9 to TRBJ1-5; D ambiguous. CDR1 is SEHNR and CDR2 is FQNEAQ in the germline V gene (reference sequence). The CDR3 spans 12 residues. CDR3 DNA: TGTTCCAGCAGCTTAGCGTCGGAGCCCCAGCATTTT. It is translated as CSSSLASEPQHF.

V usage is TRBV21-1 and J usage is TRBJ2-7; the table's TRBD1 call for D was not verified on the DNA. TRBV21-1 is a documented pseudogene. This CDR3 comprises 15 residues. The CDR3: CASSKGNRDQYEQYF. The DNA of the CDR3 is TGTGCCAGCAGCAAGGGGAACAGGGATCAATACGAGCAGTACTTC.

This clone was detected once. V and J are TRBV29-1 and TRBJ1-4, with TRBD1 identical over 11 bases. V shed 4 bases, J shed 8 bases, and the junction held 6 bases outside the gene matches. CDR3 length: 14 amino acids. Germline-derived CDR1 and CDR2 are SQVTM and ANQGSEA. The CDR3 sequence: CSVVTGQGGEKLFF. The CDR3, as DNA: TGCAGCGTTGTTACGGGACAGGGGGGCGAAAAACTGTTTTTT.

This clone was seen a handful of times. The chain links TRBV29-1 to TRBJ1-4, with D perhaps TRBD1 (5 bases). This CDR3 is 13 amino acids long. Trimming left V 1 base short and J 5 bases short, with 8 bases between. CDR1 is SQVTM, CDR2 ANQGSEA, per germline. The CDR3 DNA follows: TGCAGCGTTGAAGGGGCAGGGAATGAAAAACTGTTTTTT. Its translation is CSVEGAGNEKLFF.

The chain has TRBV27 and TRBJ2-7; 9 nucleotides align to TRBD1. Germline trimming cut 9 bases from V and 0 bases from J; bases unmatched to any gene: 6. CDR1 and CDR2 from the germline V gene are MNHEY and SMNVEV (reference sequence). This CDR3 has 14 residues. The CDR3 is CASSWDRVSYEQYF. In DNA form, the CDR3 reads TGTGCCAGTTCGTGGGACAGGGTCTCCTACGAGCAGTACTTC.

The chain couples TRBV5-1 to TRBJ1-1; D not resolved. Germline-derived CDR1 and CDR2 are SGHRS and YFSETQ. The germline V and J ends were trimmed by 0 bases and 2 bases, with 11 bases remaining between them. The CDR3 spans 15 residues. The CDR3 loop is CASSLVVSLNTEAFF. CDR3 sequence (DNA): TGCGCCAGCAGCTTGGTAGTGAGCCTCAACACTGAAGCTTTCTTT.

This chain joins TRBV6-1 and TRBJ1-2; tentative D call: TRBD1 (5 bases). This CDR3 comprises 15 residues. Between the trimmed V and J ends, which lost 3 bases and 4 bases, there was a span of 15 bases. Germline loops: CDR1 MNHNS, CDR2 SASEGT. The CDR3: CASSDRQYGSYGYTF. In DNA form, the CDR3 reads TGTGCCAGCAGTGACAGACAGTACGGAAGCTATGGCTACACCTTC.

The chain recombines TRBV7-6 with TRBJ2-2, with D possibly TRBD1 on 5 matching bases. The germline gives CDR1 SGHVS, CDR2 FNYEAQ. Trimming took off 4 bases at V and 1 base at J, with 10 bases between the two ends. This CDR3 is built from 15 residues. Here the CDR3 DNA reads TGTGCCAGCAGCTCCTTAACAGGGAACACCGGGGAGCTGTTTTTT. Its protein is CASSSLTGNTGELFF.

V usage is TRBV9 and J usage is TRBJ2-7; 8 nucleotides match TRBD1. The germline CDR1 and CDR2 sequences are SGDLS and YYNGEE. V lost 3 bases to trimming and J lost 6 bases; unmatched junction nucleotides: 8. The CDR3 spans 14 residues. The CDR3 is CASSAQGGNCEQYF. The DNA for the CDR3 is TGTGCCAGCAGCGCACAGGGGGGAAATTGCGAGCAGTACTTC.

The genes are TRBV19 and TRBJ1-2; D is uncertain. V was shortened by 5 bases and J by 1 base, with 14 bases between the two germline ends. The CDR3 runs to 15 residues. Germline loops: CDR1 LNHDA, CDR2 SQIVND (reference sequence). CDR3 residues: CASSGLEDYNYGYTF. The CDR3 bases are TGTGCCAGTAGTGGGCTTGAAGATTATAACTATGGCTACACCTTC.

This chain connects TRBV4-1 to TRBJ2-7; 7 positions agree with TRBD2. V was clipped by 5 bases and J by 3 bases; unmatched bases: 4. Germline CDR1 MGHRA, CDR2 YSYEKL. There are 13 residues in the CDR3. CDR3 nucleotides: TGCGCCAGCAGCTTAGCGGGCAACTACGAGCAGTACTTC. This sequence encodes CASSLAGNYEQYF.

The gene calls are TRBV29-1 and TRBJ2-7; D may be TRBD1 (5 bases). V dropped 7 bases and J dropped 3 bases, with 16 bases sitting between them. Per the germline V gene, CDR1 is SQVTM and CDR2 is ANQGSEA. This CDR3 is 13 amino acids long. CDR3 sequence reads: CSAAAGNVYEQYF. DNA of the CDR3: TGCAGCGCCGCGGCAGGGAATGTCTACGAGCAGTACTTC.

The rearrangement joins TRBV5-4 to TRBJ2-1; a possible D gene is TRBD2 (6 bases). Trimming left V 0 bases short and J 6 bases short, with 7 bases between. The germline V gene has CDR1 SGHNT and CDR2 YYREEE (reference sequence). This CDR3 spans 13 amino acids. The CDR3 DNA follows: TGTGCCAGCAGCTTGGCGGGAGTCAATGAGCAGTTCTTC. Amino acid sequence: CASSLAGVNEQFF.

The rearrangement uses TRBV27 and TRBJ1-2; 7 bases are a match to TRBD1. The trim removed 6 bases at V and 4 bases at J, leaving 2 bases unmatched. The CDR3 spans 12 residues. The germline CDR1 and CDR2 sequences are MNHEY and SMNVEV (reference sequence). Here the CDR3 reads CASSQGGYGYTF. CDR3 nucleotides: TGTGCCAGCAGCCAGGGGGGCTATGGCTACACCTTC.